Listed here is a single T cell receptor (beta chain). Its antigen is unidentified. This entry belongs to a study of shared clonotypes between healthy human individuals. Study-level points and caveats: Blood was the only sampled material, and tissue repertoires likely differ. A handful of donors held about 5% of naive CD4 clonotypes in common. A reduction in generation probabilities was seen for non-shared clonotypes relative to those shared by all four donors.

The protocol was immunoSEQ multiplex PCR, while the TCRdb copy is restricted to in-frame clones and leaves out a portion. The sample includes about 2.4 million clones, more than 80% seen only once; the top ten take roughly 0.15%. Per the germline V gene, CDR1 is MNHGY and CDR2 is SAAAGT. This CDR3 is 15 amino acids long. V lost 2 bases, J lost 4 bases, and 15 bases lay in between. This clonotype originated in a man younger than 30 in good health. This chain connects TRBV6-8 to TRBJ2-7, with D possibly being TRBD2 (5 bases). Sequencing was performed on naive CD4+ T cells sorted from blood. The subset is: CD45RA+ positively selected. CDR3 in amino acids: CASSYRPGREYEQYF. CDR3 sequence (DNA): TGTGCCAGCAGTTACCGGCCAGGCCGGGAATACGAGCAGTACTTC.